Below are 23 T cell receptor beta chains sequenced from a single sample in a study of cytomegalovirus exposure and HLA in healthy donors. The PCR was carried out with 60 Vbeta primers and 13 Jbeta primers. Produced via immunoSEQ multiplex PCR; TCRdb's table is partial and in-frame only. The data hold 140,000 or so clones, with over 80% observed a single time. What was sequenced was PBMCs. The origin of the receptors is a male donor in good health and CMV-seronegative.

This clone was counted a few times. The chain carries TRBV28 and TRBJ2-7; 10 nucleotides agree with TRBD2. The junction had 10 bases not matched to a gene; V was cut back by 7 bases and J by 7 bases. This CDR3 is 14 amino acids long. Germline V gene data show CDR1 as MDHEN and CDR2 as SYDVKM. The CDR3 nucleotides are TGTGCCAGCACTCGGCTAGCGGGAGTGGAAGAGCAGTACTTC. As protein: CASTRLAGVEEQYF.

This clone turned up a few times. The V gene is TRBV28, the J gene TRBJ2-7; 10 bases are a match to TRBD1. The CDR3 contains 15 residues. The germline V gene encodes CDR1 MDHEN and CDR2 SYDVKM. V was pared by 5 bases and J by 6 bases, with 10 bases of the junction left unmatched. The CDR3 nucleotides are TGTGCCAGCAGTCCCGCCGGGACAGGGGTCTTCGAGCAGTACTTC. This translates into CASSPAGTGVFEQYF.

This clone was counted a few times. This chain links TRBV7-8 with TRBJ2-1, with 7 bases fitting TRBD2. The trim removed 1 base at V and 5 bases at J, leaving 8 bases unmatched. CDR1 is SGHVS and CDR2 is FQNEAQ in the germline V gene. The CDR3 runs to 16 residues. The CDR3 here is CASSLVWSSGHNEQFF. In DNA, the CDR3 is TGTGCCAGCAGCTTAGTTTGGTCTAGCGGCCACAATGAGCAGTTCTTC.

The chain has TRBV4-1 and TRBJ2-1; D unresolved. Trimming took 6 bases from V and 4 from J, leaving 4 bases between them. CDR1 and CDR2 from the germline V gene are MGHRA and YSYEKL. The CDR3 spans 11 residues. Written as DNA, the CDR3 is TGCGCCAGCAGACATTACAATGAGCAGTTCTTC. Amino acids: CASRHYNEQFF.

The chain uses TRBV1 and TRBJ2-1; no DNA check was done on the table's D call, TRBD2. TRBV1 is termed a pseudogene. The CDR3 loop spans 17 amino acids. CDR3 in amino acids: CTSRPVKAGGLDNEQFF. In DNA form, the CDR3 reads TGCACCAGCAGGCCGGTGAAAGCGGGAGGGCTAGACAATGAGCAGTTCTTC.

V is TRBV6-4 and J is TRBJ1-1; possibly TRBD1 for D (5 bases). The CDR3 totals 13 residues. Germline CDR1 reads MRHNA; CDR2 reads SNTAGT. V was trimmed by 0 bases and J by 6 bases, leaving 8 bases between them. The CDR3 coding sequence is TGTGCCAGCAGTGACTCCGAAGGGGCTGAAGCTTTCTTT. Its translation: CASSDSEGAEAFF.

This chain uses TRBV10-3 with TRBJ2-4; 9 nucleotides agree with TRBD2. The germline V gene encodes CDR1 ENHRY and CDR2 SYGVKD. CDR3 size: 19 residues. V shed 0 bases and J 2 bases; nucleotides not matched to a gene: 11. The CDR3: CAISESENGAGGSKNIQYF. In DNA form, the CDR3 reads TGTGCCATCAGTGAGTCGGAGAACGGAGCGGGAGGTTCCAAAAACATTCAGTACTTC.

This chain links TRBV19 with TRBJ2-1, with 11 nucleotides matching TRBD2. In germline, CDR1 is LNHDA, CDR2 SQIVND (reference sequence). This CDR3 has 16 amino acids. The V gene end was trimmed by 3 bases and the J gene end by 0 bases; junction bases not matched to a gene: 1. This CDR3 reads CASSITSGSSYNEQFF. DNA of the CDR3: TGTGCCAGTAGTATTACTAGCGGGAGCTCCTACAATGAGCAGTTCTTC. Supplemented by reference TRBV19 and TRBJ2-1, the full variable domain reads DGGITQSPKYLFRKEGQNVTLSCEQNLNHDAMYWYRQDPGQGLRLIYYSQIVNDFQKGDIAEGYSVSREKKESFPLTVTSAQKNPTAFYLCASSITSGSSYNEQFFGPGTRLTVL.

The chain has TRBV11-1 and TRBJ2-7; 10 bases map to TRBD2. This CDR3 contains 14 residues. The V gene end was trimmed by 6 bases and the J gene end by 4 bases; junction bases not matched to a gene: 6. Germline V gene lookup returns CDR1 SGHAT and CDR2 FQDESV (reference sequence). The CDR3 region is CASRPSGSSYEQYF. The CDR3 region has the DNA TGTGCCAGCAGACCTAGCGGGAGTTCTTACGAGCAGTACTTC.

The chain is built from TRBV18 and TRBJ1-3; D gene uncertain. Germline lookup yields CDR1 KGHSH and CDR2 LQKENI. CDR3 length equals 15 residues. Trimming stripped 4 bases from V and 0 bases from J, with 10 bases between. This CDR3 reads CASSRENPSGNTIYF. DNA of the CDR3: TGTGCCAGCTCACGGGAGAACCCCTCTGGAAACACCATATATTTT.

The CDR3 spells CASSFGQAAVETQYF. CDR3 DNA sequence: TGTGCCAGCAGCTTCGGACAGGCAGCAGTAGAGACCCAGTACTTC. The chain is built from TRBV5-6 and TRBJ2-5; 7 bases are a match to TRBD1. V gave up 2 bases and J gave up 4 bases; unmatched junction bases: 8. The CDR3 totals 15 residues. Germline values: CDR1 SGHDT, CDR2 YYEEEE.

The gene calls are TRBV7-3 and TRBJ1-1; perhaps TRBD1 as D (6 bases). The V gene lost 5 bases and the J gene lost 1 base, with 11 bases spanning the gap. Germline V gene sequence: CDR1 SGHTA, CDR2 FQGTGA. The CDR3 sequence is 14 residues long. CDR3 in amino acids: CASSRGGGNTEAFF. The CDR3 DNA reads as TGTGCCAGCAGCAGGGGGGGCGGGAACACTGAAGCTTTCTTT.

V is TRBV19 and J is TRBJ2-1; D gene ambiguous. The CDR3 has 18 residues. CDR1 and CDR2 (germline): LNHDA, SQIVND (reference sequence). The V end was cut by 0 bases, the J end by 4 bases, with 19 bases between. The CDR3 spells CASSIDLRSLTRYNEQFF. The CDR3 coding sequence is TGTGCCAGTAGTATAGATCTTAGGTCCCTGACGCGGTACAATGAGCAGTTCTTC.

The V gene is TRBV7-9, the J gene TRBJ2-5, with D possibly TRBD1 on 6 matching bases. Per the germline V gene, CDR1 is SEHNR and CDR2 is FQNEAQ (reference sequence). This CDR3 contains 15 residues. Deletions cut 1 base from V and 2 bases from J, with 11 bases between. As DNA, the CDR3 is TGTGCCAGCAGCTTAGTAACAGGGATACAAGAGACCCAGTACTTC. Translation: CASSLVTGIQETQYF. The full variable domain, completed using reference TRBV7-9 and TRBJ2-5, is DTGVSQNPRHKITKRGQNVTFRCDPISEHNRLYWYRQTLGQGPEFLTYFQNEAQLEKSRLLSDRFSAERPKGSFSTLEIQRTEQGDSAMYLCASSLVTGIQETQYFGPGTRLLVL.

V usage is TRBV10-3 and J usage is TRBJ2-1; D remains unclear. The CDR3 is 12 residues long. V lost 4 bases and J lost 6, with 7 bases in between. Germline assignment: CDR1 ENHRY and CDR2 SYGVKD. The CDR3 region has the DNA TGTGCCATCAGTGCTAATAGCAATGAGCAGTTCTTC. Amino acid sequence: CAISANSNEQFF.

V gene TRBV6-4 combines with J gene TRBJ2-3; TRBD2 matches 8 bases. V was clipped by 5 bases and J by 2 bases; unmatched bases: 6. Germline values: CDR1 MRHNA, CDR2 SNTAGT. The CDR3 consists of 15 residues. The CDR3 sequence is CASSRVAGFTDTQYF. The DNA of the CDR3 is TGTGCCAGCAGTCGGGTAGCGGGATTCACAGATACGCAGTATTTT.

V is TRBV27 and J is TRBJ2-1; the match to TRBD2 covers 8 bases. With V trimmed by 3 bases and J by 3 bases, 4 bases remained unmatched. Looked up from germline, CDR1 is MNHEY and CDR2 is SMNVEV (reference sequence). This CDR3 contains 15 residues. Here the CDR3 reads CASSFAGGGYNEQFF. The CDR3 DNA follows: TGTGCCAGCAGTTTCGCGGGAGGCGGCTACAATGAGCAGTTCTTC.

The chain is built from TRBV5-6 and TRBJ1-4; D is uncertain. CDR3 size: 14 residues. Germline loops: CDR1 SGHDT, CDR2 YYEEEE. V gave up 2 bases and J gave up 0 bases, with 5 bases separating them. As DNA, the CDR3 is TGTGCCAGCAGCTTTCTTACAACTAATGAAAAACTGTTTTTT. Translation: CASSFLTTNEKLFF.

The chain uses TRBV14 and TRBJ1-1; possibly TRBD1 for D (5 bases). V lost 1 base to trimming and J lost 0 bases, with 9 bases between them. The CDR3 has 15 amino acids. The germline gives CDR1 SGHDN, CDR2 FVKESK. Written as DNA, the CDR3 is TGTGCCAGCAGCCAAGGGTGGACATTGAACACTGAAGCTTTCTTT. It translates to CASSQGWTLNTEAFF.

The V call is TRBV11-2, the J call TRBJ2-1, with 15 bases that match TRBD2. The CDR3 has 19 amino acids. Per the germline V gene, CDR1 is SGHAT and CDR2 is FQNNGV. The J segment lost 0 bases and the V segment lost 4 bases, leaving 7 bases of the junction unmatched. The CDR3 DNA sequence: TGTGCCAGCAGCTCCGGGACTAGCGGGAGGAGGAGCTCCTACAATGAGCAGTTCTTC. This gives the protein CASSSGTSGRRSSYNEQFF.

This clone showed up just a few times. The CDR3 protein is CASSLLASGVTGELFF. CDR3 in DNA: TGTGCCAGCAGCTTGTTGGCTAGCGGGGTTACCGGGGAGCTGTTTTTT. V is TRBV5-4 and J is TRBJ2-2; 9 nucleotides line up with TRBD2. CDR1 SGHNT and CDR2 YYREEE come from the germline V gene (reference sequence). Unmatched junction bases numbered 6, after V lost 1 base and J lost 5 bases. This CDR3 region has 16 residues.

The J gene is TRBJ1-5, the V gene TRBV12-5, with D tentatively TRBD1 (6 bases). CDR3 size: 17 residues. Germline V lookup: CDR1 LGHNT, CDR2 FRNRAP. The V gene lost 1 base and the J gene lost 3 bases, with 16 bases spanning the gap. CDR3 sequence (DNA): TGTGCTAGTGGTTTGGACGAAGGGACACCCTACAATCAGCCCCAGCATTTT. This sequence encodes CASGLDEGTPYNQPQHF.

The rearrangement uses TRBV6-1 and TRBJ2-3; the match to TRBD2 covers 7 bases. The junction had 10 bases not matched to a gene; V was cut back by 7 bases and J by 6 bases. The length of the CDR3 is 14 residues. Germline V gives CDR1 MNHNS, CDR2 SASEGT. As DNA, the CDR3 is TGTGCCAGCACCAGGGCGGGAGCATTGGATACGCAGTATTTT. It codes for CASTRAGALDTQYF.